The T cell receptor (beta chain) under discussion was sequenced for a study of OX40 agonist ivuxolimab in advanced cancers. Libraries were prepared by immunoSEQ multiplex PCR; TCRdb keeps only in-frame clonotypes and omits some of them. The repertoire holds tens of thousands of clones, with roughly 90% as singletons. With respect to this clone: Its antigen is unidentified.

The study's findings and limits: Patients who responded partially at 0.1-3.0 mg/kg showed clonal expansion ranking among the lowest. Some nonresponders also had low normalized T-cell clonal expansion.

V lost 6 bases to trimming and J lost 7 bases; unmatched junction nucleotides: 11. The CDR3 length is 17 residues. Looked up from germline, CDR1 is MNHEY and CDR2 is SMNVEV (reference sequence). The material sequenced was CD4+ or CD8+ T cells sorted from blood, taken in a trial of the OX40 agonist ivuxolimab. This TCR came from an adult with an advanced solid tumor such as melanoma, head and neck, liver or kidney cancer. The chain recombines TRBV27 with TRBJ2-1; the match to TRBD2 covers 14 bases. The CDR3 sequence is CASSTHPGLAGGNEQFF. The DNA for the CDR3 is TGTGCCAGCAGCACTCACCCCGGACTAGCGGGAGGAAATGAGCAGTTCTTC.